A single sample gave rise to the 24 T cell receptor beta chains below, sequenced in a study of blood T cell repertoires in COVID-19. Profiled with immunoSEQ multiplex PCR; TCRdb holds only in-frame clones, not every one. The sample includes 300,000 to 350,000 clones, 87% of them seen just once. Sequenced sample: peripheral blood. All receptors come from a woman aged 50 to 65 with COVID-19, enrolled during active disease.

V gene TRBV5-6 combines with J gene TRBJ2-1, with TRBD2 matching 10 bases. This CDR3 region has 16 residues. Germline assignment: CDR1 SGHDT and CDR2 YYEEEE. Trimming at V came to 1 base and at J to 4 bases, leaving 5 bases not matched to a gene. The CDR3 sequence: CASSLIRTSGYNEQFF. CDR3 bases: TGTGCCAGCAGCTTGATAAGGACTAGCGGATACAATGAGCAGTTCTTC.

V gene TRBV24-1 combines with J gene TRBJ2-1; 7 positions match TRBD2. The J segment lost 9 bases and the V segment lost 3 bases, leaving 7 bases of the junction unmatched. The length of the CDR3 is 14 residues. Germline-derived CDR1 and CDR2 are KGHDR and SFDVKD. CDR3 nucleotide sequence: TGTGCCACCAGTGATCGAGGCGGGAGAATTGAGCAGTTCTTC. Amino acids: CATSDRGGRIEQFF.

This chain uses TRBV3-1 (or the pseudogene TRBV3-2) with TRBJ2-7, with D maybe TRBD2 (6 bases). The germline CDR1 and CDR2 sequences are LGHDT and YNNKEL (reference sequence). The ends were cut back, 3 bases at V and 3 bases at J, with 15 bases in the middle. CDR3 size: 15 residues. The DNA for the CDR3 is TGTGCCAGCAGCCAGGGTCGGTGGGGGGTCTACGAGCAGTACTTC. It yields the protein CASSQGRWGVYEQYF.

V gene TRBV30 combines with J gene TRBJ1-3, with D hard to call. This CDR3 is 12 amino acids long. Per the germline V gene, CDR1 is GTSNPN and CDR2 is SVGIG (reference sequence). V was shortened by 4 bases and J by 6 bases, with 10 bases between the two germline ends. In DNA form, the CDR3 reads TGTGCCTGGATGGGCCAAGTAAACACCATATATTTT. This gives the protein CAWMGQVNTIYF.

Comments on this clone: The sample holds other DNA sequences that translate to the same CDR3. The chain combines TRBV24-1 with TRBJ1-2; 9 nucleotides match TRBD1. The germline V gene encodes CDR1 KGHDR and CDR2 SFDVKD. The CDR3 is 14 residues long. Trimming at V came to 4 bases and at J to 5 bases, leaving 4 bases not matched to a gene. CDR3 region: CATSDPGTGYGYTF. CDR3 coding DNA: TGTGCCACCAGTGACCCCGGGACAGGGTATGGCTACACCTTC.

The chain carries TRBV10-3 and TRBJ2-3; TRBD2 aligns across 11 bases. The ends lost 9 bases at V and 2 bases at J; junction bases unmatched: 13. Germline CDR1 is ENHRY and CDR2 is SYGVKD. This CDR3 region has 17 residues. The CDR3 region has the DNA TGTGCCATAACCAGGCTTCCGGGACTAGCGGACACAGATACGCAGTATTTT. This encodes CAITRLPGLADTDTQYF.

The chain is built from TRBV27 and TRBJ1-5, with D possibly being TRBD1 (6 bases). The CDR3 covers 13 residues. CDR1 is MNHEY, CDR2 SMNVEV, per germline (reference sequence). The V end lost 3 bases, the J end lost 4 bases, and 7 bases lay between the germline ends. The CDR3 DNA reads as TGTGCCAGCAGTTTCAGGGGTAATCAGCCCCAGCATTTT. Its translation: CASSFRGNQPQHF.

Only one count was recorded for this clone. The junction departs from germline at one end; a sequencing error may be responsible. The chain couples TRBV7-7 to TRBJ2-2; 11 nucleotides agree with TRBD1. CDR3 length: 13 residues. Germline loops: CDR1 SSHAT, CDR2 FNYEAQ (reference sequence). The CDR3 nucleotides read TGTGCTAGCAGGGGACAGGGGGCCGGGGAGCTGTTTTTT. It specifies CASRGQGAGELFF.

This chain uses TRBV11-3 with TRBJ2-7; 7 nucleotides agree with TRBD1. Per the germline V gene, CDR1 is SGHNT and CDR2 is YENEEA. CDR3 length: 16 amino acids. The V segment lost 1 base and the J segment 2 bases; nucleotides outside the gene matches: 8. CDR3 DNA: TGTGCCAGCAGCTTAGGGCGAAGGGACAGTCCCTACGAGCAGTACTTC. Its translation is CASSLGRRDSPYEQYF. Full variable domain (outside the CDR3, taken from reference TRBV11-3 and TRBJ2-7): EAGVVQSPRYKIIEKKQPVAFWCNPISGHNTLYWYLQNLGQGPELLIRYENEEAVDDSQLPKDRFSAERLKGVDSTLKIQPAELGDSAVYLCASSLGRRDSPYEQYFGPGTRLTVT.

V and J are TRBV10-1 and TRBJ1-6; 9 bases match TRBD1. The CDR3 is 13 amino acids. The V and J ends lost 10 bases and 5 bases, in that order; junction bases with no gene match: 3. Germline values: CDR1 WNHNN, CDR2 SYGVQD (reference sequence). The CDR3 DNA is TGCGCCAAGGGGACAGGGCATAATTCACCCCTCCACTTT. Its translation: CAKGTGHNSPLHF.

The chain uses TRBV12-3 or TRBV12-4 and TRBJ2-2, with TRBD2 as a possible D gene (5 bases). V lost 2 bases and J lost 7, with 8 bases in between. The CDR3 spans 13 residues. CDR3: CASSLLRDGELFF. The CDR3 DNA is TGTGCCAGCAGTTTACTCCGGGACGGGGAGCTGTTTTTT.

V usage is TRBV14 and J usage is TRBJ2-7, with D tentatively TRBD1 (5 bases). Trimming removed 6 bases from V and 3 bases from J, with 27 bases in between. The length of the CDR3 is 18 residues. The germline V gene encodes CDR1 SGHDN and CDR2 FVKESK. CDR3 protein: CASRHEQRRVVAFYEQYF. Written as DNA, the CDR3 is TGTGCCAGCAGACACGAGCAGCGCAGGGTAGTGGCGTTCTACGAGCAGTACTTC.

The J gene is TRBJ1-6, the V gene TRBV27; 9 nucleotides line up with TRBD1. Germline trimming cut 5 bases from V and 9 bases from J; bases unmatched to any gene: 11. This CDR3 region has 16 residues. From germline, CDR1 is MNHEY and CDR2 SMNVEV (reference sequence). CDR3 protein: CASSANPYRGLSPLHF. The CDR3 coding sequence is TGTGCCAGCAGTGCTAACCCTTACAGGGGGCTTTCACCCCTCCACTTT.

The chain has TRBV27 and TRBJ2-2; D is possibly TRBD1 (6 bases). The CDR3 is 16 residues long. V lost 2 bases and J 5 bases, leaving 15 bases between the germline ends. The germline V gene has CDR1 MNHEY and CDR2 SMNVEV (reference sequence). CDR3 in DNA: TGTGCCAGCAGTTTAATTCTTCCCAGGGGTACCGGGGAGCTGTTTTTT. Translation: CASSLILPRGTGELFF.

The chain couples TRBV3-1 (or the pseudogene TRBV3-2) to TRBJ2-1; D not certain. V dropped 4 bases and J dropped 0 bases, with 7 bases sitting between them. Germline V gene lookup returns CDR1 LGHDT and CDR2 YNNKEL (reference sequence). This CDR3 has 14 amino acids. The CDR3 spells CASSLINSYNEQFF. The DNA of the CDR3 is TGTGCCAGCAGCCTTATAAACTCCTACAATGAGCAGTTCTTC.

J is TRBJ2-7 and V is TRBV6-5; D unclear. The germline V and J ends were trimmed by 4 bases and 5 bases, with 18 bases remaining between them. There are 15 residues in the CDR3. The germline V gene encodes CDR1 MNHEY and CDR2 SVGAGI. DNA of the CDR3: TGTGCCAGCAGTTCCCAATCGCGACTGGTAGACGAGCAGTACTTC. Its translation: CASSSQSRLVDEQYF.

The chain uses TRBV11-2 and TRBJ1-4, with a possible D match to TRBD1 (6 bases). Germline V gives CDR1 SGHAT, CDR2 FQNNGV. Trimming cost V 2 bases and J 6 bases, with 13 bases left between them. The CDR3 has 15 amino acids. The CDR3 region is CASSLLGGPDEKLFF. The DNA for the CDR3 is TGTGCCAGCAGCTTACTGGGGGGGCCGGATGAAAAACTGTTTTTT.

Written as DNA, the CDR3 is TGCAGCGTTTCGTCGGACACTGAAGCTTTCTTT. It encodes CSVSSDTEAFF. The V and J genes are TRBV29-1 and TRBJ1-1; no clear D gene. CDR1 is SQVTM, CDR2 ANQGSEA, per germline. V lost 5 bases and J 3 bases, leaving 7 bases between the germline ends. The CDR3 is 11 amino acids.

CDR3 residues: CASSQVTPGGGYTEAFF. CDR3 nucleotides: TGTGCCAGCAGCCAAGTAACCCCCGGGGGTGGATACACTGAAGCTTTCTTT. The chain links TRBV4-2 to TRBJ1-1; tentatively, D is TRBD1 (5 bases). Germline V gives CDR1 LGHNA, CDR2 YNFKEQ. The CDR3 runs to 17 residues. V dropped 1 base and J dropped 3 bases, with 18 bases sitting between them.

The chain employs TRBV19 and TRBJ1-4, with 7 bases that match TRBD1. Germline V gene lookup returns CDR1 LNHDA and CDR2 SQIVND (reference sequence). CDR3 length equals 15 residues. The ends lost 4 bases at V and 1 base at J; junction bases unmatched: 3. The DNA of the CDR3 is TGTGCCAGTAGTAGACAGGGCCAAACTAATGAAAAACTGTTTTTT. Protein: CASSRQGQTNEKLFF.

V is TRBV12-3 or TRBV12-4 and J is TRBJ2-1; 8 nucleotides match TRBD2. The trim removed 7 bases at V and 12 bases at J, leaving 8 bases unmatched. This CDR3 has 12 amino acids. The CDR3 region has the DNA TGTGCCAGCAACAGGGTTAGCGGGACGCAGTTCTTC. Its translation: CASNRVSGTQFF.

The chain carries TRBV11-3 and TRBJ2-1, with a weak D call TRBD1 (6 bases). From germline, CDR1 is SGHNT and CDR2 YENEEA. Between the trimmed V and J ends, which lost 5 bases and 0 bases, there was a span of 11 bases. This CDR3 has 15 residues. The CDR3 sequence is CASSQQGDSYNEQFF. The CDR3 region has the DNA TGTGCCAGCAGCCAACAGGGTGACTCCTACAATGAGCAGTTCTTC. The variable domain in full, with the rest retrieved from reference TRBV11-3 and TRBJ2-1, is EAGVVQSPRYKIIEKKQPVAFWCNPISGHNTLYWYLQNLGQGPELLIRYENEEAVDDSQLPKDRFSAERLKGVDSTLKIQPAELGDSAVYLCASSQQGDSYNEQFFGPGTRLTVL.

The chain uses TRBV19 and TRBJ1-2, with D tentatively TRBD1 (5 bases). Trimming pared 5 bases from V and 1 base from J, leaving 8 bases between. This CDR3 spans 13 amino acids. Germline assignment: CDR1 LNHDA and CDR2 SQIVND (reference sequence). CDR3 DNA: TGTGCCAGTAGTTTTCAGGGTAACTATGGCTACACCTTC. This encodes CASSFQGNYGYTF.

This clone showed up just once. The chain links TRBV7-2 to TRBJ2-1; 11 bases align to TRBD2. J lost 3 bases, V lost 5 bases, and 6 bases had no gene match. Germline CDR1 and CDR2: SGHTA and FQGNSA. This CDR3 has 16 residues. This CDR3 reads CASSPEGTSGYNEQFF. CDR3 DNA sequence: TGTGCCAGCAGCCCCGAAGGGACTAGCGGCTACAATGAGCAGTTCTTC.